This T cell receptor beta chain was observed in a study of cytomegalovirus exposure and HLA in healthy donors. Study findings and constraints: The study flagged approximately 180 TCR beta chains as cytomegalovirus-associated.

With 60 Vbeta and 13 Jbeta primers, the PCR was carried out. Some clones are missing from TCRdb's copy, which holds only in-frame ones; the method was immunoSEQ multiplex PCR. The table has 95,000 to 150,000 clones, less than 85% seen once; the top ten hold 1.2%. The length of the CDR3 is 15 residues. Trimming took off 1 base at V and 0 bases at J, with 7 bases between the two ends. From germline, CDR1 is MGHRA and CDR2 YSYEKL. This clone has just a few counts. The antigen is not known. Sequencing was carried out using PBMCs. The receptor's source is a female donor in good health and CMV-seronegative. The chain links TRBV4-1 to TRBJ2-1, with D possibly being TRBD1 (6 bases). The CDR3 bases are TGCGCCAGCAGCCAAGGAGGGGGCTCCTACAATGAGCAGTTCTTC. The encoded protein is CASSQGGGSYNEQFF.